Here is one T cell receptor (beta chain) with its context. What it binds is unknown. Method: immunoSEQ multiplex PCR; TCRdb's copy keeps in-frame clones and lacks some. The sample holds roughly 90,000 clones, about 89% seen once. The data derive from a study of OX40 agonist ivuxolimab in advanced cancers. About the study: Three patients had partial responses: one hepatocellular carcinoma, two cutaneous melanoma.

Overall study results and limits: Expanded clones tended on average to be more numerous among CD8+ T cells than CD4+.

This CDR3 is built from 11 residues. V shed 10 bases and J shed 6 bases, with 9 bases lying between them. Germline CDR1 is MDHEN and CDR2 is SYDVKM. Autoimmune disease history or systemic immunosuppression meant exclusion. Sampling times: baseline, cycle 4 day 1, cycle 7 day 1. This sequence originates from an adult with an advanced solid tumor such as melanoma, head and neck, liver or kidney cancer. This chain links TRBV28 with TRBJ1-4, with D hard to call. Sequenced material: CD4+ or CD8+ T cells sorted from blood, taken in a trial of the OX40 agonist ivuxolimab. CDR3 in amino acids: CANPFDEKLFF. The DNA for the CDR3 is TGTGCCAACCCCTTCGATGAAAAACTGTTTTTT.